A single sample is the source of the 24 T cell receptor beta chains below, sequenced in a study of blood T cell repertoires in COVID-19. Assay used: immunoSEQ multiplex PCR; TCRdb lists only in-frame clones, some missing. The data contain 140,000 to 150,000 clones, approximately 85% of them singletons. The sample was peripheral blood. The source of these receptors is a human donor with acute or convalescent COVID-19. The donor label of this sample is uncertain.

The chain has TRBV7-9 and TRBJ2-1, with 11 bases matching TRBD2. Unmatched junction bases numbered 6, after V lost 2 bases and J lost 9 bases. Germline V lookup: CDR1 SEHNR, CDR2 FQNEAQ (reference sequence). This CDR3 has 15 amino acids. The CDR3 protein is CASSLSGTSGIEQFF. CDR3 coding DNA: TGTGCCAGCAGCTTATCCGGGACTAGCGGTATTGAGCAGTTCTTC.

V gene TRBV2 combines with J gene TRBJ2-2; 9 bases line up with TRBD2. CDR1 is SNHLY and CDR2 is FYNNEI in the germline V gene. The junction had 12 bases not matched to a gene; V was cut back by 6 bases and J by 7 bases. This CDR3 comprises 16 residues. DNA for the CDR3: TGTGCCAGCAGAGATAGGGGGGGACTAGCTAACGGGGAGCTGTTTTTT. This gives the protein CASRDRGGLANGELFF. Based on the CDR3 plus reference TRBV2 and TRBJ2-2, the full variable domain is EPEVTQTPSHQVTQMGQEVILRCVPISNHLYFYWYRQILGQKVEFLVSFYNNEISEKSEIFDDQFSVERPDGSNFTLKIRSTKLEDSAMYFCASRDRGGLANGELFFGEGSRLTVL.

This rearrangement joins TRBV7-2 to TRBJ2-2; tentatively, D is TRBD2 (5 bases). The CDR3 is 14 amino acids. The ends were cut back, 6 bases at V and 4 bases at J, with 12 bases in the middle. Looked up from germline, CDR1 is SGHTA and CDR2 is FQGNSA. CDR3 DNA: TGTGCCAGCAGGAAGTGGGAGCGCACCGGGGAGCTGTTTTTT. It translates to CASRKWERTGELFF.

The chain joins TRBV2 to TRBJ1-1; 9 positions agree with TRBD1. V shed 7 bases and J 13 bases; nucleotides not matched to a gene: 13. Germline V gives CDR1 SNHLY, CDR2 FYNNEI. This CDR3 comprises 13 residues. The CDR3 here is CASMGDRVARGFF. The DNA of the CDR3 is TGTGCCAGCATGGGGGACAGGGTTGCCAGAGGTTTCTTT.

The chain employs TRBV5-1 and TRBJ2-3; possibly TRBD2 for D (6 bases). Between the trimmed V and J ends, which lost 4 bases and 2 bases, there was a span of 14 bases. Germline CDR1 is SGHRS and CDR2 is YFSETQ. This CDR3 has 15 amino acids. CDR3 DNA sequence: TGCGCCAGCAGCCGTACGGACTACCCCACAGATACGCAGTATTTT. This translates into CASSRTDYPTDTQYF.

The chain employs TRBV19 and TRBJ2-5; tentatively, D is TRBD2 (7 bases). Looked up from germline, CDR1 is LNHDA and CDR2 is SQIVND (reference sequence). The ends were cut back, 3 bases at V and 2 bases at J, with 22 bases in the middle. CDR3 size: 18 residues. The chain's CDR3 is CASSIMGGRGAPQETQYF. The DNA of the CDR3 is TGTGCCAGTAGTATTATGGGTGGACGGGGGGCGCCTCAAGAGACCCAGTACTTC. The entire variable domain, with the rest obtained from reference TRBV19 and TRBJ2-5, is as follows: DGGITQSPKYLFRKEGQNVTLSCEQNLNHDAMYWYRQDPGQGLRLIYYSQIVNDFQKGDIAEGYSVSREKKESFPLTVTSAQKNPTAFYLCASSIMGGRGAPQETQYFGPGTRLLVL.

The rearrangement joins TRBV28 to TRBJ1-2; possible D gene TRBD1, 6 bases. The germline gives CDR1 MDHEN, CDR2 SYDVKM. The CDR3 runs 13 residues. Trimming removed 7 bases at V and 1 base at J, with 10 bases between. The CDR3 reads CASKSGDNYGYTF. The CDR3 DNA reads as TGTGCCAGCAAGTCAGGGGATAACTATGGCTACACCTTC.

The chain couples TRBV6-2 or TRBV6-3 to TRBJ2-1; 7 bases match TRBD2. The CDR3 consists of 16 residues. V shed 3 bases and J 1 base; nucleotides not matched to a gene: 6. Germline CDR1 is MNHEY and CDR2 is SVGEGT. Written as DNA, the CDR3 is TGTGCCAGCAGTTATCCCGCAGCGGGGTCCTACAATGAGCAGTTCTTC. Its protein product is CASSYPAAGSYNEQFF.

The V and J genes are TRBV4-3 and TRBJ1-2; no clear D gene. The CDR3 has 15 residues. Per the germline V gene, CDR1 is LGHNA and CDR2 is YSLEER. The germline V and J ends were trimmed by 1 base and 0 bases, with 9 bases remaining between them. CDR3 coding DNA: TGCGCCAGCAGCCAAGGGGAGATTTCTAACTATGGCTACACCTTC. This codes for CASSQGEISNYGYTF.

The rearrangement links TRBV28 to TRBJ2-2; possibly TRBD1 for D (5 bases). The CDR3 has 12 amino acids. The germline V and J ends were trimmed by 6 bases and 6 bases, with 8 bases remaining between them. Germline lookup yields CDR1 MDHEN and CDR2 SYDVKM. This CDR3 is CASSLRAGELFF. CDR3 DNA sequence: TGTGCCAGCAGCCTCAGGGCCGGGGAGCTGTTTTTT.

The gene calls are TRBV5-1 and TRBJ2-3; weak D call: TRBD1 (5 bases). The CDR3 is 15 amino acids. Germline V CDR1 and CDR2: SGHRS, YFSETQ. Trimming cost V 0 bases and J 5 bases, with 13 bases left between them. CDR3 region: CASSLVGRDVDTQYF. For the CDR3, the DNA is TGCGCCAGCAGCTTGGTGGGCAGGGATGTAGATACGCAGTATTTT.

This rearrangement joins TRBV10-3 to TRBJ1-1; D might be TRBD1 (5 bases). Trimming removed 10 bases at V and 3 bases at J, with 18 bases between. In germline, CDR1 is ENHRY, CDR2 SYGVKD. The CDR3 loop spans 14 amino acids. CDR3: CATRDRPGDTEAFF. For the CDR3, the DNA is TGTGCCACCCGGGACCGTCCGGGAGACACTGAAGCTTTCTTT.

V and J are TRBV5-1 and TRBJ2-1, with D perhaps matching TRBD1 (6 bases). This CDR3 region has 14 residues. V dropped 4 bases and J dropped 9 bases, with 17 bases sitting between them. Germline V gene sequence: CDR1 SGHRS, CDR2 YFSETQ. The CDR3 nucleotides are TGCGCCAGCAGCCAGGGGACCAAGAGGAGTGAGCAGTTCTTC. Its protein is CASSQGTKRSEQFF.

This chain connects TRBV3-1 (or the pseudogene TRBV3-2) to TRBJ2-2; tentatively, D is TRBD2 (6 bases). Trimming removed 5 bases at V and 3 bases at J, with 16 bases between. Germline V CDR1 and CDR2: LGHDT, YNNKEL (reference sequence). CDR3 length equals 16 residues. In nucleotides, the CDR3 is TGTGCCAGCAGCGGGAGGTTTCGGGTTGACACCGGGGAGCTGTTTTTT. This translates into CASSGRFRVDTGELFF.

The chain is built from TRBV6-6 and TRBJ1-1; possible D gene TRBD1, 5 bases. CDR3 length equals 15 residues. Germline CDR1 and CDR2: MNHNY and SVGAGI (reference sequence). The ends were cut back, 8 bases at V and 1 base at J, with 17 bases in the middle. The DNA for the CDR3 is TGTGCCAGCGCCAGGGAGGGGACTAAGAACACTGAAGCTTTCTTT. The encoded protein is CASAREGTKNTEAFF.

V and J are TRBV12-3 or TRBV12-4 and TRBJ2-7; D gene ambiguous. The CDR3 is made up of 12 amino acids. V was pared by 3 bases and J by 2 bases, with 5 bases between. CDR3 coding DNA: TGTGCCAGCAGTTTTTCTCCCTACGAGCAGTACTTC. Translation: CASSFSPYEQYF.

This clone was observed a single time. This chain links TRBV19 with TRBJ2-1; D not certain. V shed 3 bases and J shed 5 bases, with 8 bases lying between them. Germline CDR1 reads LNHDA; CDR2 reads SQIVND (reference sequence). CDR3 size: 13 residues. This CDR3 reads CASSINRNNEQFF. The CDR3 region has the DNA TGTGCCAGTAGTATTAACAGAAACAATGAGCAGTTCTTC.

This sequence joins TRBV5-1 and TRBJ2-1; 12 nucleotides align to TRBD2. The CDR3 has 15 residues. Trimming took 2 bases from V and 6 from J; bases not matched to a gene: 3. CDR1 is SGHRS, CDR2 YFSETQ, per germline. The CDR3 sequence is CASSLLAGGRNEQFF. The CDR3 DNA sequence: TGCGCCAGCAGCTTACTAGCGGGGGGCCGCAATGAGCAGTTCTTC.

This clone was recorded a few times. The J gene is TRBJ2-5, the V gene TRBV2; 7 bases fit TRBD1. This CDR3 comprises 14 residues. Germline V gene data show CDR1 as SNHLY and CDR2 as FYNNEI. V shed 5 bases and J 1 base; nucleotides not matched to a gene: 4. This CDR3 reads CASSYDRVQETQYF. In nucleotides, the CDR3 is TGTGCCAGCAGTTACGACAGGGTCCAAGAGACCCAGTACTTC.

The rearrangement uses TRBV14 and TRBJ2-2; 14 nucleotides line up with TRBD2. CDR1 and CDR2 from the germline V gene are SGHDN and FVKESK. The ends lost 3 bases at V and 4 bases at J; junction bases unmatched: 1. The CDR3 runs 16 residues. The CDR3 loop reads CASSHGTSGSTGELFF. The CDR3 nucleotides read TGTGCCAGCAGCCATGGGACTAGCGGGAGCACCGGGGAGCTGTTTTTT.

The chain couples TRBV5-6 to TRBJ1-2, with 9 bases aligning to TRBD1. This CDR3 has 14 amino acids. With 1 base clipped from V and 4 bases from J, the junction kept 2 bases outside the gene matches. Germline CDR1 reads SGHDT; CDR2 reads YYEEEE. CDR3 protein: CASSLTGGSYGYTF. For the CDR3, the DNA is TGTGCCAGCAGCTTGACAGGGGGCAGCTATGGCTACACCTTC.

The rearrangement joins TRBV7-9 to TRBJ2-7; the D is unclear. Germline V gives CDR1 SEHNR, CDR2 FQNEAQ (reference sequence). The ends were cut back, 2 bases at V and 3 bases at J, with 5 bases in the middle. The CDR3 contains 12 residues. The CDR3 DNA follows: TGTGCCAGCAGCTTATACGGCTACGAGCAGTACTTC. It specifies CASSLYGYEQYF.

The V gene is TRBV28, the J gene TRBJ1-4; 8 nucleotides match TRBD1. CDR1 and CDR2 from the germline V gene are MDHEN and SYDVKM. The V and J ends lost 5 bases and 3 bases, in that order; junction bases with no gene match: 5. The CDR3 sequence is 15 residues long. The CDR3 region is CASSRRTGPNEKLFF. The CDR3 DNA reads TGTGCCAGCAGTCGGAGGACAGGGCCTAATGAAAAACTGTTTTTT.

This sequence joins TRBV18 and TRBJ2-5; 10 bases align to TRBD1. The ends lost 3 bases at V and 6 bases at J; junction bases unmatched: 4. The CDR3 loop spans 14 amino acids. Germline lookup yields CDR1 KGHSH and CDR2 LQKENI. CDR3: CASSPGQGLKTQYF. The CDR3 DNA reads as TGTGCCAGCTCACCGGGACAGGGGTTAAAGACCCAGTACTTC.